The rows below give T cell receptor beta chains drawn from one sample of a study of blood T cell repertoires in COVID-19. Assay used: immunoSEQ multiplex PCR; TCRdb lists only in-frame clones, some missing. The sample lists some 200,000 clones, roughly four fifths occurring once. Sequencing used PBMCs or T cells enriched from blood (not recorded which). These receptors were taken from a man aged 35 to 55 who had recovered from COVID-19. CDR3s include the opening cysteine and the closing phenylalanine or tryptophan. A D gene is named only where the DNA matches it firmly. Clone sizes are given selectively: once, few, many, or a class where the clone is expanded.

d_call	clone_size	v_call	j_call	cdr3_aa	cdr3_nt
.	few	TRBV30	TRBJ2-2	CAWSYMNTGELFF	TGTGCCTGGAGTTACATGAACACCGGGGAGCTGTTTTTT
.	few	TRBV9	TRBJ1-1	CASSGSDRNTEAFF	TGTGCCAGCAGCGGGTCAGACAGGAACACTGAAGCTTTCTTT
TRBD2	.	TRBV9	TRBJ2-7	CASSVAGTSRENKQYF	TGTGCCAGCAGCGTAGCGGGGACTAGCCGTGAGAATAAGCAGTACTTC
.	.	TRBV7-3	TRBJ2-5	CASSRDSQETQYF	TGTGCCAGCAGCCGGGACTCCCAAGAGACCCAGTACTTC
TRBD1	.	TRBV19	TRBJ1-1	CASSTSFNRGEDTEAFF	TGTGCCAGTAGTACCTCCTTCAACAGGGGGGAGGACACTGAAGCTTTCTTT
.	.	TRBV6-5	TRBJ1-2	CASSTREGGDGYTF	TGTGCCAGCAGTACCCGAGAGGGAGGGGATGGCTACACCTTC
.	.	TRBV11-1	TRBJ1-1	CASSSGRARNEAFF	TGTGCCAGCAGCTCCGGGAGGGCCAGAAATGAAGCTTTCTTT
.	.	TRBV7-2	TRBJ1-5	CASSTQGIQPQHF	TGTGCCAGCAGCACGCAGGGGATCCAGCCCCAGCATTTT
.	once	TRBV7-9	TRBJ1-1	CASSFGSSTAEAFF	TGTGCCAGCAGCTTTGGGAGTTCTACGGCTGAAGCTTTCTTT
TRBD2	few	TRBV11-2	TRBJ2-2	CASSSQSGANTGELFF	TGTGCCAGCAGCTCACAAAGCGGGGCGAACACCGGGGAGCTGTTTTTT
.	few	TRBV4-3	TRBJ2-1	CASSQGLAGDNEQFF	TGCGCCAGCAGCCAAGGACTAGCAGGGGACAATGAGCAGTTCTTC
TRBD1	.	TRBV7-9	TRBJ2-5	CASRAGGLGETQYF	TGTGCCAGCAGGGCAGGGGGCCTTGGGGAGACCCAGTACTTC
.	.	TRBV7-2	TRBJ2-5	CASSLAGPQETQYF	TGTGCCAGCAGCTTAGCGGGGCCACAAGAGACCCAGTACTTC
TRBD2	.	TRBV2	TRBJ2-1	CASRTEREGLDEQFF	TGTGCCAGCAGAACGGAGCGGGAGGGCCTCGATGAGCAGTTCTTC
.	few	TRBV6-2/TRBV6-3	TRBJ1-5	CASSYVSVDQPQHF	TGTGCCAGCAGTTACGTCTCAGTGGATCAGCCCCAGCATTTT
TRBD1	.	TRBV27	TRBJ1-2	CASSPSRTGGDYGYTF	TGTGCCAGCAGTCCATCTCGGACAGGGGGTGACTATGGCTACACCTTC
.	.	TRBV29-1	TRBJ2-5	CSVERESEETQYF	TGCAGCGTTGAGAGGGAGTCAGAAGAGACCCAGTACTTC
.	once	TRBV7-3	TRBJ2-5	CASSLGPRGGRQTQYF	TGTGCCAGCAGCTTAGGTCCCCGTGGAGGGCGTCAGACCCAGTACTTC
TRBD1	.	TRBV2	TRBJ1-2	CASTGQGAGYTF	TGTGCCAGCACCGGACAGGGGGCTGGCTACACCTTC
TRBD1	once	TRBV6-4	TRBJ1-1	CASSKTGINTEAFF	TGTGCCAGCAGTAAGACAGGGATCAACACTGAAGCTTTCTTT
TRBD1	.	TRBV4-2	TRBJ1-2	CASSPGQVNDGYTF	TGTGCCAGCAGCCCAGGACAGGTGAATGATGGCTACACCTTC
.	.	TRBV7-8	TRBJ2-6	CASGPGANVLTF	TGTGCTTCAGGGCCTGGGGCCAACGTCCTGACTTTC
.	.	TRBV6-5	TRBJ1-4	CASVEGGTNEKLFF	TGTGCCAGCGTAGAGGGAGGAACTAATGAAAAACTGTTTTTT
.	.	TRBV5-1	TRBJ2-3	CASSLVGVSTDTQYF	TGCGCCAGCAGCTTGGTAGGGGTCAGCACAGATACGCAGTATTTT
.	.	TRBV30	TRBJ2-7	CAWSRGLEDEQYF	TGTGCCTGGAGTCGTGGGTTGGAGGACGAGCAGTACTTC
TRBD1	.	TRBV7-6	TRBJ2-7	CASSPPGQGKNEQYF	TGTGCCAGCAGCCCCCCCGGACAGGGGAAGAACGAGCAGTACTTC
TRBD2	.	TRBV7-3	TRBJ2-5	CASSLAGVRETQYF	TGTGCCAGCAGCTTAGCGGGAGTAAGGGAGACCCAGTACTTC
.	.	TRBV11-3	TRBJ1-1	CASSPTGNTEAFF	TGTGCCAGCAGCCCTACAGGGAACACTGAAGCTTTCTTT
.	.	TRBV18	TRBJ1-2	CASSPPTGQPNYGYTF	TGTGCCAGCTCACCACCGACAGGCCAGCCTAACTATGGCTACACCTTC
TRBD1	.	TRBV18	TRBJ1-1	CASSAGGPNTEAFF	TGTGCCAGCTCAGCAGGGGGCCCGAACACTGAAGCTTTCTTT
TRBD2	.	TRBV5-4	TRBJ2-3	CASSPRAGASGDTQYF	TGTGCCAGCAGCCCGAGGGCGGGAGCTTCGGGAGATACGCAGTATTTT
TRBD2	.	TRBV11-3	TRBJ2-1	CASSPELAVGNEQFF	TGTGCCAGCAGCCCGGAACTAGCGGTGGGCAATGAGCAGTTCTTC
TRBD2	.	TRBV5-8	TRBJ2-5	CASSLLPAGEGSQETQYF	TGTGCCAGCAGCTTGCTTCCAGCGGGAGAGGGTTCCCAAGAGACCCAGTACTTC
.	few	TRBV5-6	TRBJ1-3	CASSLWGLGNTIYF	TGTGCCAGCAGCTTGTGGGGCCTCGGAAACACCATATATTTT
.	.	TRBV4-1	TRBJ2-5	CASSQASRLTKETQYF	TGCGCCAGCAGCCAAGCTTCGAGACTAACCAAAGAGACCCAGTACTTC
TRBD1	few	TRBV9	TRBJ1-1	CASGTDVMNTEAFF	TGTGCCAGCGGGACAGACGTTATGAACACTGAAGCTTTCTTT